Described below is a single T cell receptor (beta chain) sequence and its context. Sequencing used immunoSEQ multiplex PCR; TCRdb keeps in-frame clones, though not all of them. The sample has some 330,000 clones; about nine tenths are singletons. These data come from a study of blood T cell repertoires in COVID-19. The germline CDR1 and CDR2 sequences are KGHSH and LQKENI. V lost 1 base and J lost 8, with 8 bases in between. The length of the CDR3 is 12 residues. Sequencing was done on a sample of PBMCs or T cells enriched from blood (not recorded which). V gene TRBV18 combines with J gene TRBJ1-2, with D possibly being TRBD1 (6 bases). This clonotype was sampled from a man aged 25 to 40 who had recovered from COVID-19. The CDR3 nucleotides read TGTGCCAGCTCACCACGGGGGCGAGGCTACACCTTC. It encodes CASSPRGRGYTF.